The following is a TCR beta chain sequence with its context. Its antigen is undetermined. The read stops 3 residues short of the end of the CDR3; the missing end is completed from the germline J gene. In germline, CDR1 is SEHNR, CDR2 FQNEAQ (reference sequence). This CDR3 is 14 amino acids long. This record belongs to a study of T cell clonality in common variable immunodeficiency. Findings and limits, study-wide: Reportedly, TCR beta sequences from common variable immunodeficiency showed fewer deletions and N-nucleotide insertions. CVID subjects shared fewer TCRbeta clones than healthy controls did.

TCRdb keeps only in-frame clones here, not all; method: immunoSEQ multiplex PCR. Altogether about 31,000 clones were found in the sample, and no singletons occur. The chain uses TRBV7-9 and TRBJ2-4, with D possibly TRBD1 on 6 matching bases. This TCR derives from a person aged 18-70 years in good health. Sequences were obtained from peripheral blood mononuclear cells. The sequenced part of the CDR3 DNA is TGTGCCAGCAGTCTCGACAGGTCTAACTATGGT. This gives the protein CASSLDRSNYG. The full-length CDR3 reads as CASSLDRSNYGQYF.